Each of the 32 T cell receptor beta chains below was sequenced from the same sample in a study of identical twins listed by TCRdb under 2016. The library was prepared using 5' RACE. Instrument on record: Illumina HiSeq 2000. The raw public reads went through TCRdb reprocessing: fastp at Q25, MiXCR clone calling, in-frame beta chains kept. Every distinct CDR3 protein forms one entry, paired with its most common genes and DNA. The sample profile shows around 240,000 distinct CDR3 sequences; about 10% of them were found once. Clones ranked in the top ten supply 10% of the sample. Sequencing input: memory T cells sorted from blood. The sample's cell subset or site, from its label and the paper: CD45RO+ enriched T cells. The source is a man over 45 in good health.

The rearrangement uses TRBV18 and TRBJ2-5; either TRBD1 or TRBD2 may supply D (6 bases each). Germline CDR1 KGHSH, CDR2 LQKENI. CDR3 size: 15 residues. V lost 3 bases and J 4 bases, leaving 15 bases between the germline ends. The CDR3 bases are TGTGCCAGCTCACCGACGGCCGGGGGCACAGAGACCCAGTACTTC. It translates to CASSPTAGGTETQYF.

This clonotype appeared many times. This chain connects TRBV3-1 to TRBJ2-2, with 9 bases identical to TRBD2. Unmatched junction bases numbered 5, after V lost 1 base and J lost 5 bases. This CDR3 region has 16 residues. The germline V gene has CDR1 LGHDT and CDR2 YNNKEL (reference sequence). CDR3 sequence reads: CASSQGASGATGELFF. The CDR3 coding sequence is TGTGCCAGCAGCCAAGGGGCTAGCGGGGCTACCGGGGAGCTGTTTTTT.

This clonotype was observed at least ten times. This chain uses TRBV20-1 with TRBJ1-4; D uncertain. V was trimmed by 0 bases and J by 5 bases, leaving 13 bases between them. This CDR3 region has 15 residues. CDR1 and CDR2 from the germline V gene are DFQATT and SNEGSKA (reference sequence). Here the CDR3 DNA reads TGCAGTGCTAGAGATGTACTCCGCAGCAATGAAAAACTGTTTTTT. It specifies CSARDVLRSNEKLFF.

The V gene is TRBV19, the J gene TRBJ2-6; 10 bases line up with TRBD2. V was pared by 7 bases and J by 0 bases, with 6 bases of the junction left unmatched. The germline CDR1 and CDR2 sequences are LNHDA and SQIVND (reference sequence). This CDR3 is built from 17 residues. Here the CDR3 DNA reads TGTGCCAGTACCCGGACTAGCGGAAACTCTGGGGCCAACGTCCTGACTTTC. Residues: CASTRTSGNSGANVLTF.

In its sample, this clonotype was seen many times. The chain uses TRBV7-6 and TRBJ2-1; 10 nucleotides agree with TRBD2. Germline V gene lookup returns CDR1 SGHVS and CDR2 FNYEAQ. The CDR3 length is 17 residues. The V segment lost 0 bases and the J segment 4 bases; nucleotides outside the gene matches: 6. The CDR3 region is CASSLAHGTSVYNEQFF. In nucleotides, the CDR3 is TGTGCCAGCAGCTTAGCCCACGGGACTAGCGTTTACAATGAGCAGTTCTTC.

The chain joins TRBV5-1 to TRBJ2-3, with 9 bases matching TRBD2. This CDR3 is built from 16 residues. Germline V gene data show CDR1 as SGHRS and CDR2 as YFSETQ. The ends lost 4 bases at V and 4 bases at J; junction bases unmatched: 10. The CDR3 protein is CASSRPASGIPDTQYF. The CDR3, as DNA: TGCGCCAGCAGCCGCCCGGCTAGCGGGATTCCAGATACGCAGTATTTT.

The V and J genes are TRBV6-2 or TRBV6-3 and TRBJ2-2; D may match TRBD1 or TRBD2 (6 bases each). The CDR3 contains 17 residues. Germline V gives CDR1 MNHEY, CDR2 SVGEGT. V dropped 7 bases and J dropped 7 bases, with 25 bases sitting between them. This CDR3 reads CASTKPRRGKGVGELFF. The CDR3 nucleotides are TGTGCCAGCACCAAACCTCGGCGCGGGAAGGGGGTCGGGGAGCTGTTTTTT.

The chain is built from TRBV20-1 and TRBJ2-7; 10 bases match TRBD2. Unmatched junction bases numbered 6, after V lost 0 bases and J lost 4 bases. CDR1 DFQATT and CDR2 SNEGSKA come from the germline V gene (reference sequence). CDR3 size: 15 residues. The CDR3 region has the DNA TGCAGTGCTAGAGATTCCAGCGGGGGGGTATACGAGCAGTACTTC. Translated: CSARDSSGGVYEQYF.

This clonotype was detected ten times or more. The chain is built from TRBV7-3 and TRBJ1-1, with a possible D match to TRBD1 (6 bases). The CDR3 has 13 residues. Trimming left V 3 bases short and J 6 bases short, with 11 bases between. Germline V CDR1 and CDR2: SGHTA, FQGTGA. CDR3 region: CASSFSGAAEAFF. The DNA for the CDR3 is TGTGCCAGCAGCTTCTCAGGGGCAGCTGAAGCTTTCTTT.

This clonotype was found many times. The chain employs TRBV20-1 and TRBJ2-2; 7 bases line up with TRBD2. This CDR3 comprises 15 residues. V trimming: 4 bases; J trimming: 5 bases; junction bases outside the gene matches: 10. Germline assignment: CDR1 DFQATT and CDR2 SNEGSKA (reference sequence). The CDR3 loop reads CSATAMASGTGELFF. The CDR3 coding sequence is TGCAGTGCTACGGCCATGGCTAGCGGTACCGGGGAGCTGTTTTTT.

In this sample, this clonotype turned up many times. The chain joins TRBV11-2 to TRBJ2-7, with D possibly being TRBD1 (5 bases). This CDR3 spans 13 amino acids. V was trimmed by 2 bases and J by 5 bases, leaving 10 bases between them. Germline loops: CDR1 SGHAT, CDR2 FQNNGV. CDR3 protein: CASSLPGSHEQYF. DNA of the CDR3: TGTGCCAGCAGCTTACCAGGGTCTCACGAGCAGTACTTC.

This clonotype was observed many times. V usage is TRBV29-1 and J usage is TRBJ2-3; no firm D call. The CDR3 has 13 amino acids. Germline V lookup: CDR1 SQVTM, CDR2 ANQGSEA. The V end lost 4 bases, the J end lost 1 base, and 9 bases lay between the germline ends. The CDR3 bases are TGCAGCGTTGTGGATCAGGGCACAGATACGCAGTATTTT. The encoded protein is CSVVDQGTDTQYF.

The chain couples TRBV4-2 to TRBJ2-5, with 7 bases identical to TRBD1. J gave up 5 bases and V 0 bases, and 6 bases lay outside the gene matches. From germline, CDR1 is LGHNA and CDR2 YNFKEQ. CDR3 length: 15 amino acids. CDR3 sequence reads: CASSQELGGSETQYF. The CDR3 nucleotides are TGTGCCAGCAGCCAAGAACTAGGGGGCAGTGAGACCCAGTACTTC.

The chain combines TRBV2 with TRBJ2-1; D may be TRBD2 (6 bases). CDR3 size: 15 residues. Germline V gene lookup returns CDR1 SNHLY and CDR2 FYNNEI. Trimming took 3 bases from V and 0 from J, leaving 9 bases between them. The CDR3 bases are TGTGCCAGCAGTGAGACCGGGAGCTCCTACAATGAGCAGTTCTTC. This codes for CASSETGSSYNEQFF.

The chain is built from TRBV9 and TRBJ2-5; possibly TRBD1 for D (6 bases). The CDR3 runs 15 residues. V gave up 4 bases and J gave up 2 bases, with 15 bases separating them. From germline, CDR1 is SGDLS and CDR2 YYNGEE. The CDR3 sequence: CASSFRDTPQETQYF. In DNA, the CDR3 is TGTGCCAGCAGCTTCCGGGACACCCCGCAAGAGACCCAGTACTTC.

This clonotype was recorded many times. The V gene is TRBV11-2, the J gene TRBJ1-2; D is undetermined. This CDR3 is 13 amino acids long. Trimming took off 4 bases at V and 3 bases at J, with 9 bases between the two ends. Germline V gene sequence: CDR1 SGHAT, CDR2 FQNNGV. The CDR3 reads CASSSAPDYGYTF. The CDR3 nucleotides read TGTGCCAGCAGCTCAGCTCCAGACTATGGCTACACCTTC.

The gene calls are TRBV29-1 and TRBJ2-3; 11 nucleotides align to TRBD2. Germline trimming cut 6 bases from V and 3 bases from J; bases unmatched to any gene: 8. The CDR3 is 15 amino acids. Looked up from germline, CDR1 is SQVTM and CDR2 is ANQGSEA. CDR3 in amino acids: CSVKLAGVGTDTQYF. CDR3 DNA sequence: TGCAGCGTCAAACTAGCGGGGGTTGGGACAGATACGCAGTATTTT.

This clonotype showed up many times. The rearrangement links TRBV4-2 to TRBJ2-2, with D maybe TRBD1 (5 bases). The V end was cut by 4 bases, the J end by 0 bases, with 15 bases between. CDR1 and CDR2 (germline): LGHNA, YNFKEQ. The CDR3 spans 17 residues. The CDR3: CASSPSQGFPNTGELFF. The CDR3 DNA is TGTGCCAGCAGCCCTTCCCAGGGTTTCCCGAACACCGGGGAGCTGTTTTTT.

This clonotype was found many times. The chain joins TRBV11-2 to TRBJ2-4, with 8 bases lining up with TRBD1. CDR1 and CDR2 (germline): SGHAT, FQNNGV. After removal of 5 bases from V and 8 bases from J, the junction contained 8 bases not matched to a gene. This CDR3 region has 14 residues. The CDR3 protein is CASSRSGGTDIQYF. The DNA of the CDR3 is TGTGCCAGCAGCCGATCAGGGGGCACGGACATTCAGTACTTC.

This clonotype has ten or more counts. The chain recombines TRBV2 with TRBJ1-1, with a tentative D call TRBD1 (6 bases). The CDR3 has 11 residues. Germline CDR1 is SNHLY and CDR2 is FYNNEI. V was pared by 7 bases and J by 6 bases, with 9 bases between. DNA for the CDR3: TGTGCCAGCAAATACAGGGCTGAAGCTTTCTTT. Its translation: CASKYRAEAFF.

The rearrangement links TRBV7-9 to TRBJ1-1; D may be TRBD1 (5 bases). The V end lost 3 bases, the J end lost 1 base, and 9 bases lay between the germline ends. Germline V CDR1 and CDR2: SEHNR, FQNEAQ (reference sequence). CDR3 length equals 14 residues. CDR3 bases: TGTGCCAGCAGCTTCTTACAGGAGAACACTGAAGCTTTCTTT. It translates to CASSFLQENTEAFF.

This clonotype was counted many times. The rearrangement uses TRBV29-1 and TRBJ2-7; TRBD1 aligns across 9 bases. The trim removed 7 bases at V and 5 bases at J, leaving 9 bases unmatched. The CDR3 has 13 residues. In germline, CDR1 is SQVTM, CDR2 ANQGSEA. The CDR3 DNA reads TGCAGCGCAATGGGACAGGGACGCAACGAGCAGTACTTC. Amino acid sequence: CSAMGQGRNEQYF.

Only a few counts were recorded for this clonotype. The rearrangement uses TRBV29-1 and TRBJ1-4; no firm D call. CDR3 length: 14 residues. In germline, CDR1 is SQVTM, CDR2 ANQGSEA. Trimming cost V 4 bases and J 2 bases, with 11 bases left between them. CDR3: CSVGVGFTNEKLFF. The CDR3 DNA follows: TGCAGCGTTGGTGTAGGGTTCACTAATGAAAAACTGTTTTTT.

This chain uses TRBV5-1 with TRBJ2-1, with 12 positions matching TRBD2. This CDR3 contains 19 residues. Per germline, CDR1 SGHRS and CDR2 YFSETQ. V gave up 0 bases and J gave up 0 bases; unmatched junction bases: 7. The CDR3 DNA reads TGCGCCAGCAGCTTGGCCCGAAGACTAGCGGGGGCCTCCTACAATGAGCAGTTCTTC. Protein sequence: CASSLARRLAGASYNEQFF.

The sample holds many counts of this clonotype. The chain couples TRBV12-3 or TRBV12-4 to TRBJ1-1; TRBD1 matches at 9 bases. The CDR3 is 18 amino acids. Trimming removed 5 bases from V and 1 base from J; junction bases left unmatched: 14. CDR3 residues: CASSRQRWDREENTEAFF. CDR3 DNA: TGTGCCAGCAGTCGCCAGAGGTGGGACAGGGAGGAGAACACTGAAGCTTTCTTT.

This clonotype has just a few counts. The chain uses TRBV20-1 and TRBJ2-1, with 12 positions matching TRBD2. V shed 5 bases, J shed 6 bases, and the junction held 5 bases outside the gene matches. Germline lookup yields CDR1 DFQATT and CDR2 SNEGSKA (reference sequence). The CDR3 sequence is 14 residues long. CDR3 sequence: CSAWTSGNANEQFF. The CDR3 DNA sequence: TGCAGTGCTTGGACTAGCGGGAATGCCAATGAGCAGTTCTTC.

This clonotype was recorded a few times. V gene TRBV5-1 combines with J gene TRBJ2-2; no firm D call. The CDR3 runs 15 residues. Trimming took off 4 bases at V and 9 bases at J, with 19 bases between the two ends. Germline lookup yields CDR1 SGHRS and CDR2 YFSETQ. In DNA form, the CDR3 reads TGCGCCAGCAGCCCGGATTTCCCCCAGAAATGGGAGCTGTTTTTT. Translation gives CASSPDFPQKWELFF.

This clonotype was counted only a few times. The rearrangement links TRBV7-6 to TRBJ1-1; D remains ambiguous. The CDR3 is made up of 12 amino acids. V lost 4 bases and J 11 bases, leaving 14 bases between the germline ends. Germline V lookup: CDR1 SGHVS, CDR2 FNYEAQ. This chain's CDR3 is CASSSVTGDAFF. Written as DNA, the CDR3 is TGTGCCAGCAGCTCGGTGACCGGCGACGCTTTCTTT.

This clonotype has at least ten counts. V and J are TRBV20-1 and TRBJ2-7; 8 nucleotides line up with TRBD1. The trim removed 1 base at V and 0 bases at J, leaving 5 bases unmatched. The CDR3 runs to 15 residues. Germline V gene data show CDR1 as DFQATT and CDR2 as SNEGSKA (reference sequence). Here the CDR3 DNA reads TGCAGTGCTAGAGCCGACAGGGGCATCTCCTACGAGCAGTACTTC. Its translation is CSARADRGISYEQYF.

V is TRBV5-1 and J is TRBJ2-1, with D possibly being TRBD1 (5 bases). This CDR3 has 14 residues. Germline CDR1 and CDR2: SGHRS and YFSETQ. V gave up 5 bases and J gave up 7 bases, with 16 bases separating them. The chain's CDR3 is CASRLDSSLNEQFF. The CDR3 region has the DNA TGCGCCAGCAGACTCGACAGTTCCTTGAATGAGCAGTTCTTC.

Ten or more counts support this clonotype. The chain joins TRBV28 to TRBJ1-4; 7 bases align to TRBD1. Germline V lookup: CDR1 MDHEN, CDR2 SYDVKM. Losses at the gene ends were 4 bases for V and 8 bases for J; bases not matched to a gene: 4. The CDR3 runs to 13 residues. CDR3 amino acids: CASSSGQVEKLFF. As DNA, the CDR3 is TGTGCCAGCAGTTCCGGACAGGTCGAAAAACTGTTTTTT.

This chain links TRBV12-3 or TRBV12-4 with TRBJ1-2; perhaps TRBD1 as D (5 bases). The CDR3 runs to 11 residues. V lost 6 bases and J lost 3, with 5 bases in between. CDR3 DNA: TGTGCCAGCAGGACAGACTATGGCTACACCTTC. This gives the protein CASRTDYGYTF.